This T cell receptor (beta chain) was profiled in a study of T cell responses to AZD1222 COVID-19 vaccine. Regarding this clone: Its cognate antigen is unknown.

Study results and caveats: The repertoires were collected only after the peak T cell response. Spike as a whole was targeted by vaccine-associated CD4 TCRs, dominant at 160-218 and 743-854.

Looked up from germline, CDR1 is MDHEN and CDR2 is SYDVKM. The ends were cut back, 1 base at V and 9 bases at J, with 4 bases in the middle. This CDR3 comprises 11 residues. TCRdb keeps only in-frame clones here, not all; method: immunoSEQ multiplex PCR. The repertoire holds some 150,000 clones, with approximately 90% as singletons. The rearrangement links TRBV28 to TRBJ2-1; no definite D call. This material consisted of peripheral blood, taken on day 0 of AZD1222 vaccination. The TCR was taken from an adult in good health. In nucleotides, the CDR3 is TGTGCCAGCAGTTTATACTTTGAGCAGTTCTTC. Its translation is CASSLYFEQFF.